A single sample gave rise to the 8 T cell receptor beta chains below, sequenced in a study of blood T cell repertoires in COVID-19. Data came from immunoSEQ multiplex PCR; TCRdb stores just in-frame clones and leaves some out. The sample records 200,000 to 300,000 clones, under 90% being singletons. The sample taken for sequencing was PBMCs or T cells enriched from blood (not recorded which). The receptor set was obtained from a young woman with acute COVID-19.

The chain combines TRBV10-3 with TRBJ1-1; D gene uncertain. Germline V lookup: CDR1 ENHRY, CDR2 SYGVKD. The CDR3 is made up of 12 amino acids. Trimming pared 7 bases from V and 7 bases from J, leaving 13 bases between. The CDR3 coding sequence is TGTGCCATCAAGCGGAGGGAGAGTGAAGCTTTCTTT. Its translation is CAIKRRESEAFF.

This chain uses TRBV7-8 with TRBJ2-5; 12 bases match TRBD2. CDR1 and CDR2 from the germline V gene are SGHVS and FQNEAQ. The CDR3 is 16 residues long. V trimming: 4 bases; J trimming: 3 bases; junction bases outside the gene matches: 6. CDR3 bases: TGTGCCAGCAGCTATTCTAGCGGGGGGGCCGAAGAGACCCAGTACTTC. This codes for CASSYSSGGAEETQYF.

The chain combines TRBV19 with TRBJ2-7, with 8 bases matching TRBD1. The CDR3 totals 13 residues. The V gene end was trimmed by 5 bases and the J gene end by 3 bases; junction bases not matched to a gene: 3. From germline, CDR1 is LNHDA and CDR2 SQIVND (reference sequence). The CDR3 DNA follows: TGTGCCAGTAGTCCTACAGGGGGCTACGAGCAGTACTTC. Protein product: CASSPTGGYEQYF.

The V and J genes are TRBV19 and TRBJ1-4; 7 bases match TRBD1. The CDR3 length is 15 residues. J was trimmed by 7 bases and V by 5 bases; bases with no gene match: 10. The germline V gene encodes CDR1 LNHDA and CDR2 SQIVND (reference sequence). The CDR3 bases are TGTGCCAGTAGTTCCCCGGCAGGGGGGAGTGAAAAACTGTTTTTT. It codes for CASSSPAGGSEKLFF.

This sequence joins TRBV9 and TRBJ2-5, with D maybe TRBD2 (6 bases). The V and J ends lost 5 bases and 1 base respectively, with 15 bases between them. Germline V CDR1 and CDR2: SGDLS, YYNGEE. This CDR3 is 15 amino acids long. The DNA for the CDR3 is TGTGCCAGCAGGGAGGGGCGGGGCGGCCAAGAGACCCAGTACTTC. Amino acids: CASREGRGGQETQYF.

The chain links TRBV5-4 to TRBJ2-7; D is unresolved. Trimming left V 4 bases short and J 3 bases short, with 11 bases between. The CDR3 contains 13 residues. Germline lookup yields CDR1 SGHNT and CDR2 YYREEE (reference sequence). CDR3 in DNA: TGTGCCAGCAGCATAGAACCCTTCTACGAGCAGTACTTC. Translated: CASSIEPFYEQYF.

The rearrangement uses TRBV19 and TRBJ1-2; 7 bases match TRBD1. This CDR3 is 15 amino acids long. Germline assignment: CDR1 LNHDA and CDR2 SQIVND (reference sequence). With V trimmed by 7 bases and J by 5 bases, 13 bases remained unmatched. This CDR3 reads CASTDPGQKFYGYTF. The DNA of the CDR3 is TGTGCCAGTACTGACCCGGGACAGAAGTTTTATGGCTACACCTTC.

The table lists this clone with a count of one. The chain joins TRBV21-1 to TRBJ1-2. TRBV21-1 is given as a pseudogene. The CDR3 extends over 15 amino acids. CDR3 sequence: CASSNAVLFNYGYTF. Written as DNA, the CDR3 is TGTGCCAGCAGCAATGCCGTACTCTTTAACTATGGCTACACCTTC.